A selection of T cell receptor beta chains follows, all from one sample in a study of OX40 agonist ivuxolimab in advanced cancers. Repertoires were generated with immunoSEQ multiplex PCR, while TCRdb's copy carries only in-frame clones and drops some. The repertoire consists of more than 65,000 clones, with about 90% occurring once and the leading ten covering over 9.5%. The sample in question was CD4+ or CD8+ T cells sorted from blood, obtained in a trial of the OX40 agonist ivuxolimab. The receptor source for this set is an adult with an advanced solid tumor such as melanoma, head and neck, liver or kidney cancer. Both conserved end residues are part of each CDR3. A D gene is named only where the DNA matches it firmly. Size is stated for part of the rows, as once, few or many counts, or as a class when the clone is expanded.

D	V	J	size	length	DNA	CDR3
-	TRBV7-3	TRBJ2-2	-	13	TGTGCCAGCAGCTTAACGTACAACAGGGAGCTGTTTTTT	CASSLTYNRELFF
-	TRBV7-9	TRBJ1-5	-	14	TGTGCCAGCAGCTTAGACGCGGGGGATCAGCCCCAGCATTTT	CASSLDAGDQPQHF
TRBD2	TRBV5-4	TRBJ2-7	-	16	TGTGCCAGCAGCTTGGGGGGGACTAGCGGGAGCAATGAGCAGTACTTC	CASSLGGTSGSNEQYF
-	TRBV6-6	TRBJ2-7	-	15	TGTGCCAGCAGTCCCAGCGGCCATAGCTCCTACGAGCAGTACTTC	CASSPSGHSSYEQYF
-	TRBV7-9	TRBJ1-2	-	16	TGTGCCAGCAGACCCACATACTGGACACTTAACTATGGCTACACCTTC	CASRPTYWTLNYGYTF
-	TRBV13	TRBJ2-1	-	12	TGTGCCAGCAACCAACTAGATTCTGAGCAGTTCTTC	CASNQLDSEQFF
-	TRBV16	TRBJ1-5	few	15	TGTGCCAGCAGCCAATCAGGCGCTCCCGGGCAGCCCCAGCATTTT	CASSQSGAPGQPQHF
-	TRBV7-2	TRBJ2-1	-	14	TGTGCCAGCAGCTCCACGGCCTCGTGGAATGAGCAGTTCTTC	CASSSTASWNEQFF
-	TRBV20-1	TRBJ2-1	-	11	TGCAGTGCTAGAGGGCAAAATGAGCAGTTCTTC	CSARGQNEQFF
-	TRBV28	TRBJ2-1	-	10	TGTGCCAGCAGTTTTGATGAGCAGTTCTTC	CASSFDEQFF
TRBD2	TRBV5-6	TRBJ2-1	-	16	TGTGCCAGCAGCGTCAATAGCGGGAACTCCTACAATGAGCAGTTCTTC	CASSVNSGNSYNEQFF
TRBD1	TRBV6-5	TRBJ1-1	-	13	TGTGCCGCAAGACAGGGGGTCTACACTGAAGCTTTCTTT	CAARQGVYTEAFF
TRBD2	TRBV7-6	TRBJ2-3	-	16	TGTGCCAGCAGCTTACTGGCGGGAGGGGGAACAGATACGCAGTATTTT	CASSLLAGGGTDTQYF
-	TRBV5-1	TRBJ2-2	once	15	TGCGCCAGCAGCTTGGCAGGTGCGAACACCGGGGAGCTGTTTTTT	CASSLAGANTGELFF
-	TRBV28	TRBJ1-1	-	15	TGTGCCAGCAGACCCGCCGACAGGCCGGGCACTGAAGCTTTCTTT	CASRPADRPGTEAFF
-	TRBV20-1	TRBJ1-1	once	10	TGCAGTGCCTGGCGGGCTGAAGCTTTCTTT	CSAWRAEAFF
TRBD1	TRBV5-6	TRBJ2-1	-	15	TGTGCCAGCAGCTTGGTGGACAGGGTGAGAGGTGAGCAGTTCTTC	CASSLVDRVRGEQFF
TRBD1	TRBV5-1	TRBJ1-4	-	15	TGCGCCAGCAGCGTCGGGACAGGGCATAATGAAAAACTGTTTTTT	CASSVGTGHNEKLFF